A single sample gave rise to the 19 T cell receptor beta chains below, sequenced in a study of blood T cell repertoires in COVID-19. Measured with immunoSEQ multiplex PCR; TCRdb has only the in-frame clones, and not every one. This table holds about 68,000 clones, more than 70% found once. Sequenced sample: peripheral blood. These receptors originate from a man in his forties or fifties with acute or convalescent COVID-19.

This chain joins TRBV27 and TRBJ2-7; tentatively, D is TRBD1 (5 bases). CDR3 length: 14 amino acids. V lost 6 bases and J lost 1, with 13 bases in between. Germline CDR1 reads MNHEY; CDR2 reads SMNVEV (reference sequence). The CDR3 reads CASRGQGRSYEQYF. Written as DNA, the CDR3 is TGTGCCAGCAGAGGGCAGGGTAGGTCCTACGAGCAGTACTTC.

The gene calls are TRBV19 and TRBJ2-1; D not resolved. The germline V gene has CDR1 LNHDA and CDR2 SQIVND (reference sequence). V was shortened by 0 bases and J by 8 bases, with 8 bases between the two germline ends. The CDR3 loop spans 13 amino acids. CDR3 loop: CASSIDGGDEQFF. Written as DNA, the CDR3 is TGTGCCAGTAGTATAGATGGCGGAGATGAGCAGTTCTTC.

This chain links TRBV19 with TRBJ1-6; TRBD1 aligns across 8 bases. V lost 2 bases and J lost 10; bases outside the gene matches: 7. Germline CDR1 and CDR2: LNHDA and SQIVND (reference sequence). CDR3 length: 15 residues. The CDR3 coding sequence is TGTGCCAGTAGTATAATGGACAGGGAGGACTCACCCCTCCACTTT. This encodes CASSIMDREDSPLHF.

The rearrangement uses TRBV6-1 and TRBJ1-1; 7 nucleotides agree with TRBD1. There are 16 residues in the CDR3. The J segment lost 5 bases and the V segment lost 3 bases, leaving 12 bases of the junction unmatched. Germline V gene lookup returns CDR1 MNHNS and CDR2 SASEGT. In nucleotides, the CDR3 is TGTGCCAGCAGTGAGTATATGGAGGGGGCGGGAACTGAAGCTTTCTTT. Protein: CASSEYMEGAGTEAFF.

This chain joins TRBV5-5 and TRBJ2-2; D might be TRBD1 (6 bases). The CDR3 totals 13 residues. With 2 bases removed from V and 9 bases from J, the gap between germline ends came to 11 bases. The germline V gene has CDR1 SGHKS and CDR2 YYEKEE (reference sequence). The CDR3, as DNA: TGTGCCAGCAGCTTAGAACAGGGCCGGGAGCTGTTTTTT. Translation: CASSLEQGRELFF.

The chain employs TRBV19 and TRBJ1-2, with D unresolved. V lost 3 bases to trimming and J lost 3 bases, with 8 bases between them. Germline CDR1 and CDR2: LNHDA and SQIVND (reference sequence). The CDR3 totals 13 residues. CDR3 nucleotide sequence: TGTGCCAGTAGTATGGGTACAGACTATGGCTACACCTTC. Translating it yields CASSMGTDYGYTF.

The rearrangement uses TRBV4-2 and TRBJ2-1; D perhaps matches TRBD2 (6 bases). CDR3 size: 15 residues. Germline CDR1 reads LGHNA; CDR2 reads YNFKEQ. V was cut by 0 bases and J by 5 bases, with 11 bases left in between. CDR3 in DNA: TGTGCCAGCAGCCAAGAGGTTCGGGGGAACAATGAGCAGTTCTTC. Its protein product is CASSQEVRGNNEQFF.

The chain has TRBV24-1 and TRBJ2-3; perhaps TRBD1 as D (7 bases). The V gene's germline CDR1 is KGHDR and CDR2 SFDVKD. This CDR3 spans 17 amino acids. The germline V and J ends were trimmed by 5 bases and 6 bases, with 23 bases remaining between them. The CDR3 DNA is TGTGCCACCAGTGCCCTCCGGGGGACAGCACTTGAGGATACGCAGTATTTT. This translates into CATSALRGTALEDTQYF.

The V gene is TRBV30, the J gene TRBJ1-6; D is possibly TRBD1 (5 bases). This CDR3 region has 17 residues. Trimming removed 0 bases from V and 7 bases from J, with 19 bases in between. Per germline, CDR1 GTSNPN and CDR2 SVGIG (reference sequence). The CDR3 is CAWSVRAIGDSNSPLHF. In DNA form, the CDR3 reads TGTGCCTGGAGTGTAAGAGCAATCGGGGACTCCAATTCACCCCTCCACTTT.

Written as DNA, the CDR3 is TGCGCCAGCAGCTTCGGCTTCGAGGATTCACCCCTCCACTTT. It codes for CASSFGFEDSPLHF. The rearrangement links TRBV5-1 to TRBJ1-6; no clear D gene. CDR1 and CDR2 (germline): SGHRS, YFSETQ. V was pared by 2 bases and J by 8 bases, with 11 bases between. This CDR3 comprises 14 residues.

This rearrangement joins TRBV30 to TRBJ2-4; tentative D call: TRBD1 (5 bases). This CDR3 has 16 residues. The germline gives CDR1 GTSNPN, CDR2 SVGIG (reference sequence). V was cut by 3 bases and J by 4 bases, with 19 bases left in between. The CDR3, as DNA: TGTGCCTGGAGCACTGACAGAGTGGGATTTAAAAACATTCAGTACTTC. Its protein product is CAWSTDRVGFKNIQYF.

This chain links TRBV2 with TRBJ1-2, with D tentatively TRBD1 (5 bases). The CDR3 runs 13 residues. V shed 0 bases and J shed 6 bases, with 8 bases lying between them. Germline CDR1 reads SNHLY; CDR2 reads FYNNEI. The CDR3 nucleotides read TGTGCCAGCAGTGAAGCGGGACTTCATGGCTACACCTTC. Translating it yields CASSEAGLHGYTF.

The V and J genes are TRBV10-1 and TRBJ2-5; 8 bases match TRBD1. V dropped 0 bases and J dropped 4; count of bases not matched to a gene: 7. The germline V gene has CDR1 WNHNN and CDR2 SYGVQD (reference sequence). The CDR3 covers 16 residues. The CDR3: CASSESGRGHGETQYF. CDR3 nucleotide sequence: TGCGCCAGCAGTGAGTCGGGCAGGGGGCATGGAGAGACCCAGTACTTC.

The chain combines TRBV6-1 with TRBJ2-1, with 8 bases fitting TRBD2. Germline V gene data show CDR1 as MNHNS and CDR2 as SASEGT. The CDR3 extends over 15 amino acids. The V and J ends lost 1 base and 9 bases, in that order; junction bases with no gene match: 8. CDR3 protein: CASSEVRTSLLEQFF. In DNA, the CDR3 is TGTGCCAGCAGTGAAGTTCGGACTAGCCTCCTTGAGCAGTTCTTC.

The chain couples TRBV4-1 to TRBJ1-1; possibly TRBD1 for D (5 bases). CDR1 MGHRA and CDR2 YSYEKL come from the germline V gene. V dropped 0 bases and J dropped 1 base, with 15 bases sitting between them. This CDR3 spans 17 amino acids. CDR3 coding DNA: TGCGCCAGCAGCCAAGAATCCGCCAGGGCGACGAACACTGAAGCTTTCTTT. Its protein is CASSQESARATNTEAFF.

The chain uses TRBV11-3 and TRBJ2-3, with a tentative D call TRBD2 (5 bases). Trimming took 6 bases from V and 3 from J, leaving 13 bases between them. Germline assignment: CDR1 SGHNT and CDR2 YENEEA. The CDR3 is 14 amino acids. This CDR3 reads CASSAREGTDTQYF. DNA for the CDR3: TGTGCCAGCAGTGCTCGAGAGGGTACAGATACGCAGTATTTT.

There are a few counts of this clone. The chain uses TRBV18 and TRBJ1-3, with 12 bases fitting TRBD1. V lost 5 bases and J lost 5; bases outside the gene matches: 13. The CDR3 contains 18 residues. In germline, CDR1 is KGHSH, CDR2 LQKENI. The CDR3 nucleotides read TGTGCCAGCTCATCCCCCGGGACAGGGGGCCCAGGGAGAAACACCATATATTTT. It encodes CASSSPGTGGPGRNTIYF.

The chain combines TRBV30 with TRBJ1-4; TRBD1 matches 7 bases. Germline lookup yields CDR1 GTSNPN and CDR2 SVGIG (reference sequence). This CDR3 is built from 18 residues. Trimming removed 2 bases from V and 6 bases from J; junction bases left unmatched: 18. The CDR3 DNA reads TGTGCCTGGAGTATCGGGACAGTTCCTAGCGCGGGTTATGAAAAACTGTTTTTT. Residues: CAWSIGTVPSAGYEKLFF.

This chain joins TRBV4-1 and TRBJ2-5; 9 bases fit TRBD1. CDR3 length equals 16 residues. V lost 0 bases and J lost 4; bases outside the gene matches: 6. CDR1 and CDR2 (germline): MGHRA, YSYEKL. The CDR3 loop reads CASSQDGVDRGETQYF. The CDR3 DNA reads TGCGCCAGCAGCCAAGATGGGGTGGACAGGGGAGAGACCCAGTACTTC.